The TCR beta chain under discussion was sequenced for a study of T cells after yellow fever vaccination. This clonotype was seen more than once but under ten times. CDR1 is MDHEN, CDR2 SYDVKM, per germline. There are 16 residues in the CDR3. Trimming shortened V by 1 base and J by 3 bases, and 13 bases separated the two germline ends. From the 5' RACE reads, TCRdb called clonotypes with MiXCR, one entry per CDR3 protein. Counted here are under 550,000 distinct CDR3 sequences, around a fifth occurring once; the ten biggest clones make up roughly a sixth. The starting material was PBMCs, obtained less than 25 days after the first yellow fever vaccination. The rearrangement joins TRBV28 to TRBJ2-1, with D maybe TRBD1 (8 bases). This TCR was sampled from a man between 18 and 35 years old who received the YFV17D yellow fever vaccine. CDR3 sequence (DNA): TGTGCCAGCAGTTTATTGGGAGGGACAGGCTACAATGAGCAGTTCTTC. This translates into CASSLLGGTGYNEQFF.